The present entry profiles one T cell receptor (beta chain) with its context. This CDR3 contains 14 residues. V dropped 7 bases and J dropped 8; count of bases not matched to a gene: 11. CDR1 is MNHNS and CDR2 is SASEGT in the germline V gene. This record comes from a study of T cell changes during pregnancy in multiple sclerosis. This table comes from immunoSEQ multiplex PCR, and its TCRdb copy is limited to in-frame clones, with some not included. The sample holds 60,000 to 85,000 clones, about 91% seen once. The TCR was taken from a female donor in good health, enrolled as a control in a pregnancy study. Here the sequenced sample was peripheral blood, taken in the second trimester of pregnancy. The rearrangement links TRBV6-1 to TRBJ2-1; TRBD2 matches 7 bases. The CDR3 DNA reads TGTGCCAGCACTAAGGGACTAACAGTCGATGAGCAGTTCTTC. Its protein is CASTKGLTVDEQFF.